This TCR beta chain appears in the sequencing data of a study of monozygotic twins with inflammatory bowel disease. Note on this clonotype: Its antigen is not identified.

Donors gave about 2.3 ml of blood apiece. Study conclusions and caveats: Versus healthy twins, IBD patients showed fewer clonotypes shared with others, especially with disease activity.

The CDR3 has 15 residues. TCRdb reprocessed the 5' RACE reads, keeping one entry per CDR3 protein, no DNA. This listing includes about 110,000 distinct CDR3 sequences. Sequencing was done on a sample of blood. This receptor was identified in a human donor with ulcerative colitis or Crohn's disease, or a healthy co-twin of an affected twin (not recorded which). The rearrangement uses TRBV12-3 or TRBV12-4 and TRBJ2-2; TCRdb picks TRBD1, but there is no DNA to check that call. The CDR3 sequence is CASRGDRGRFGELFF.